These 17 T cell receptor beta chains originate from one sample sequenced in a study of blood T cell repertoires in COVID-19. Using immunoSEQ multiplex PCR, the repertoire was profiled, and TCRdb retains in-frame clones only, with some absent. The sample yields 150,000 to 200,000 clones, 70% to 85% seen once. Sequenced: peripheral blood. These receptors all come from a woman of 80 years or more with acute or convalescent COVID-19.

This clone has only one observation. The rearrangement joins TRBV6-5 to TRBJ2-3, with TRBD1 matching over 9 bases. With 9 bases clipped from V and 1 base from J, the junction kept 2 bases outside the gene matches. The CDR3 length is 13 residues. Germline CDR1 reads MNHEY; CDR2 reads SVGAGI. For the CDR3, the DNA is TGTGCCAGTAGGGACAGGGGCACAGATACGCAGTATTTT. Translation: CASRDRGTDTQYF.

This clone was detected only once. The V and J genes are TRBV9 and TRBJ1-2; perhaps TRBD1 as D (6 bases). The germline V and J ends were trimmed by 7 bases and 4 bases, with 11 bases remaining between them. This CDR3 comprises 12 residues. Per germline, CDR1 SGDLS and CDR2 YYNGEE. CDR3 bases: TGTGCCAGCGTCGGACAGTCCTATGGCTACACCTTC. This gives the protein CASVGQSYGYTF.

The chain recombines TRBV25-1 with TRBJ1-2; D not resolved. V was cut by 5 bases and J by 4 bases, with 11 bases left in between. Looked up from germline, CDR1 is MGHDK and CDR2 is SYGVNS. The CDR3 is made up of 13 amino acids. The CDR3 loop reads CASSLADLYGYTF. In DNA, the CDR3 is TGTGCCAGCAGTCTGGCAGATCTCTATGGCTACACCTTC.

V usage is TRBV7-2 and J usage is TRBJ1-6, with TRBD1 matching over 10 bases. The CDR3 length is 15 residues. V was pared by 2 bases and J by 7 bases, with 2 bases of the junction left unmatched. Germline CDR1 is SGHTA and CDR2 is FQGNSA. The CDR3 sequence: CASSLRTGGNSPLHF. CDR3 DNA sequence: TGTGCCAGCAGCTTACGGACAGGGGGGAATTCACCCCTCCACTTT.

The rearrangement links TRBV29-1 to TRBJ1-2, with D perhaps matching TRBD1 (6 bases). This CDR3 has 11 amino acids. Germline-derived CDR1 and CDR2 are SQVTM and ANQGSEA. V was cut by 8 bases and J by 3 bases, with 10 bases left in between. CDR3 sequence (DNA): TGCAGCCCCTACAGGGACTATGGCTACACCTTC. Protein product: CSPYRDYGYTF. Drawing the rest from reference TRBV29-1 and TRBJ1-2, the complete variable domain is SAVISQKPSRDICQRGTSLTIQCQVDSQVTMMFWYRQQPGQSLTLIATANQGSEATYESGFVIDKFPISRPNLTFSTLTVSNMSPEDSSIYLCSPYRDYGYTFGSGTRLTVV.

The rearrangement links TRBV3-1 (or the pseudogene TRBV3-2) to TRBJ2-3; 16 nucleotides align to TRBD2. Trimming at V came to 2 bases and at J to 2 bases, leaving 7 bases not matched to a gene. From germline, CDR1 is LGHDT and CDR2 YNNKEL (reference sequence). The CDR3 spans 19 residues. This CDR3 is CASSQIGTSGGANTDTQYF. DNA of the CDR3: TGTGCCAGCAGCCAAATTGGGACTAGCGGGGGGGCAAACACAGATACGCAGTATTTT.

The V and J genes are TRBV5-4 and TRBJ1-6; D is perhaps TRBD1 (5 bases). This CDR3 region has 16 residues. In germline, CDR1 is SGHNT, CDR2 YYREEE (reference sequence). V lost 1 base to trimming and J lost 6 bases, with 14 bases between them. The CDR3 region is CASSLYPGRSNSPLHF. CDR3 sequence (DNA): TGTGCCAGCAGCTTGTATCCAGGGAGGAGTAATTCACCCCTCCACTTT. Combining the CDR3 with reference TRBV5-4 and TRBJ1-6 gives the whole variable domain ETGVTQSPTHLIKTRGQQVTLRCSSQSGHNTVSWYQQALGQGPQFIFQYYREEENGRGNFPPRFSGLQFPNYSSELNVNALELDDSALYLCASSLYPGRSNSPLHFGNGTRLTVT.

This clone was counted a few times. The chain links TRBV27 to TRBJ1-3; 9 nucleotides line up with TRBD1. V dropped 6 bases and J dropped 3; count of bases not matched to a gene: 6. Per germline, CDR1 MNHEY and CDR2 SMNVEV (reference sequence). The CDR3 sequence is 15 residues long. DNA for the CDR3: TGTGCCAGCAGCGTTACAGGGGGCTTTGGAAACACCATATATTTT. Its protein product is CASSVTGGFGNTIYF.

In DNA form, the CDR3 reads TGTGCCAGCACCGGGGGAGGACTGGGCTCTGGGGCCAACGTCCTGACTTTC. Translating gives CASTGGGLGSGANVLTF. The V gene is TRBV5-6, the J gene TRBJ2-6; maybe TRBD2 (6 bases). Germline CDR1 is SGHDT and CDR2 is YYEEEE. V was pared by 6 bases and J by 0 bases, with 16 bases between. This CDR3 contains 17 residues. The whole variable domain, filled in from reference TRBV5-6 and TRBJ2-6, reads DAGVTQSPTHLIKTRGQQVTLRCSPKSGHDTVSWYQQALGQGPQFIFQYYEEEERQRGNFPDRFSGHQFPNYSSELNVNALLLGDSALYLCASTGGGLGSGANVLTFGAGSRLTVL.

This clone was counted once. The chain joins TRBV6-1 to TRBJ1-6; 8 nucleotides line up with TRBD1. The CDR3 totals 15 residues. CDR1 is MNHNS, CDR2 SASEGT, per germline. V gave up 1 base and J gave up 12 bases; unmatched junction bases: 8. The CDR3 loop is CASSEDPGGYIPLHF. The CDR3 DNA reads TGTGCCAGCAGTGAAGACCCAGGGGGCTACATACCCCTCCACTTT.

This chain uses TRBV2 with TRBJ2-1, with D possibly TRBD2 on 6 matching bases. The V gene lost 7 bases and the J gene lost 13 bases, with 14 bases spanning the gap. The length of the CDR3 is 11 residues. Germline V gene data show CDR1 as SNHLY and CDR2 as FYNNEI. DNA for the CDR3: TGTGCCAGCACGAGGGGACTTCCCCAGTTCTTC. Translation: CASTRGLPQFF.

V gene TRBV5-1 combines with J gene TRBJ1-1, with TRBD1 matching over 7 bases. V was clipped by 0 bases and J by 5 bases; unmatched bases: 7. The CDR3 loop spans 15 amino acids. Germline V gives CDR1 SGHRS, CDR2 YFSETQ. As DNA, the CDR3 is TGCGCCAGCAGCTTGGCGCGACAGGGTGGGACTGAAGCTTTCTTT. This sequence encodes CASSLARQGGTEAFF.

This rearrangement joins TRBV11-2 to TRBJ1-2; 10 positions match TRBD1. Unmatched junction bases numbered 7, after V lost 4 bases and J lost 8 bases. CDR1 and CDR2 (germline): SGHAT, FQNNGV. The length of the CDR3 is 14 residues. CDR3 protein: CASSSGQGGGGYTF. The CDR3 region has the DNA TGTGCCAGCAGCTCAGGACAGGGGGGAGGAGGCTACACCTTC.

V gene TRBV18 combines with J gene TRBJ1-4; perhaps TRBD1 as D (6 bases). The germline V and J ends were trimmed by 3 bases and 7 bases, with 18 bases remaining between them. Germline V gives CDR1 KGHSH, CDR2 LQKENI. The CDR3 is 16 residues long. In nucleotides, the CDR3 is TGTGCCAGCTCACCTCGGAACAGGGATCACGGTGAAAAACTGTTTTTT. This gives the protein CASSPRNRDHGEKLFF.

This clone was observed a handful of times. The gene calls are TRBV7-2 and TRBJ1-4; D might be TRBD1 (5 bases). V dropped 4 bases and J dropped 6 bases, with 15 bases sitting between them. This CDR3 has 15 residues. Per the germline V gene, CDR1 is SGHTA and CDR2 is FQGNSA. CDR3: CASSSQGGFDEKLFF. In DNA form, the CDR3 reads TGTGCCAGCAGCTCCCAGGGCGGATTCGATGAAAAACTGTTTTTT.

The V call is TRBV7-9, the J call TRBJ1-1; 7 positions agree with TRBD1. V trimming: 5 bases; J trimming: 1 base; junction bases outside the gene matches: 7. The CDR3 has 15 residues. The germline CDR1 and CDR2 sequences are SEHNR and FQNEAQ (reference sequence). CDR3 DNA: TGTGCCAGCAGCATCCAGGGACAGAGGAACACTGAAGCTTTCTTT. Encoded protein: CASSIQGQRNTEAFF.

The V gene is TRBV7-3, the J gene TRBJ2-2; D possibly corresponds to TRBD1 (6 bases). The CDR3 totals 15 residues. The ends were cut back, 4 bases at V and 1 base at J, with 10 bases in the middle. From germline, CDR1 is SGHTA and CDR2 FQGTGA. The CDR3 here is CASSSLTGNTGELFF. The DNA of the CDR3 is TGTGCCAGCAGCTCGTTGACAGGGAACACCGGGGAGCTGTTTTTT.